This TCR beta chain was obtained from a study of T cells in Graves' hyperthyroidism and ophthalmopathy (dated by TCRdb to 2018 to 2020). Study-level background: Peripheral blood was sampled at the time of initial diagnosis, prior to any treatment. A discovery cohort of about a hundred patients, fewer than 50 with Graves' ophthalmopathy and approximately 55 with stable Graves' hyperthyroidism, was used to find distinguishing TCR V-J signatures. Prospective prediction of ophthalmopathy was tested in an independent validation cohort of 18 to 20 hyperthyroidism patients and 17 patients who later progressed to ophthalmopathy. The approximately 100 discovery patients were randomly divided into training and test sets at a 7:3 ratio. The study also compared thyroid tissue and blood T-cell repertoires from several Graves' hyperthyroidism patients. After sampling, hyperthyroidism patients received methimazole starting at 30 mg daily, and ophthalmopathy patients received high-dose intravenous methylprednisolone. TCR Vbeta CDR3 sequencing of roughly 140 peripheral blood samples (roughly 43 ophthalmopathy, 75 to 80 hyperthyroidism and some 17 progressor patients) is reported in the paper.

This clonotype has just a few counts. Its antigen is not yet known. Base-call qualities are not available, and no considerably larger clone is one nucleotide away. Graves' hyperthyroidism was defined as stable when no progression to ophthalmopathy occurred over 18 months of follow-up. The hyperthyroidism patients were between 18 and 65 years old and newly diagnosed, with a disease duration of less than 2 months. The study excluded patients with uncontrolled infections, other autoimmune diseases, pregnancy or lactation. Diagnoses relied on clinical symptoms, serum thyroxine and TRAb, thyroid ultrasound and orbital computed tomography. PBMCs were isolated from approximately 10 ml of fresh peripheral blood by Ficoll-Paque density gradient centrifugation. Trizol reagent was used to extract total RNA, and RNA quality was then checked on an Agilent 2100 Bioanalyzer. Results the study describes overall, beyond this receptor: In validation, the model predicted progression to ophthalmopathy with approximately 70% sensitivity and roughly 72% specificity, a median of 6.5 months before onset. Ophthalmopathy was separated from stable hyperthyroidism by a 13 V-J signature model, with roughly 88% sensitivity and just over 81% specificity obtained in cross-validation and 80%/75% obtained in testing. Sample size was not statistically predetermined, and investigators were not blinded to group allocation. Most expanded thyroid clonotypes (frequency above 0.001) were also detected in blood, suggesting blood repertoires may reflect thyroid immune responses.

From the cysteine through the phenylalanine, the CDR3 covers 16 amino acids. The only DNA kept is the CDR3, 48 bases in frame from the first base. The junction shows trimming of 2 bases on V and 2 bases on J, plus 14 bases between the germline ends. CDR1 and CDR2, looked up from the germline V gene, are MDHEN and SYDVKM. The TCR beta CDR3 regions were amplified from RNA transcripts. The first round of RT-PCR for the TCR CDR3 was performed with the HTBI primer set and the Qiagen OneStep RT-PCR kit. Libraries were constructed in a second round of multiplex PCR, after which size selection and purification were performed. Paired-end sequencing of the libraries was performed with 100 bp reads on an Illumina HiSeq2000. Processing in the source paper ran as follows. Raw data were processed with SOAPnuke, discarding reads with adapters, uncalled bases, mean Phred below 15, or no exact constant-primer or identifier match. High-quality paired reads were merged using COPE v1.2.5, and each unique nucleotide sequence was defined as a clonotype. MiTCR v1.1 was used to align the clonotypes against IMGT TRBV, TRBD and TRBJ reference segments. The analysis included only V-J combinations with a frequency above 0.0001, which together covered approximately 99% of the repertoires. The TCS score was defined as the ratio of F50 (clonal expansion) to E x V (chaos), calculated using BLOSUM62-based TCRdist between CDR3 peptides within each V-J. Welch's t-statistics and random forest reduced just over 500 V-J features to 13, which were used in a naive Bayes classifier (R e1071). TCRdb reran the public reads through fastp at Q25 and MiXCR, keeping productive beta chains. For every CDR3 protein sequence, its rows merge into one entry that carries the most common genes and DNA. For this entry, the V and J calls and clone size follow TCRdb and not the study's own pipeline. Recorded for this sample are around 520,000 distinct CDR3 sequences; approximately 15% of them occurred a single time. Jointly, the top ten make up 15% to 20% of the sample.

The rearrangement joined TRBV28 to TRBJ2-3; TRBD2 is perhaps the D gene, given 6 matching bases. The sequenced sample was blood. This clonotype originated in a woman under 30 with Graves' hyperthyroidism. The CDR3 is CASSLPSLGLTDTQYF. The DNA sequence follows: TGTGCCAGCAGTTTACCTAGCTTGGGACTCACAGATACGCAGTATTTT.